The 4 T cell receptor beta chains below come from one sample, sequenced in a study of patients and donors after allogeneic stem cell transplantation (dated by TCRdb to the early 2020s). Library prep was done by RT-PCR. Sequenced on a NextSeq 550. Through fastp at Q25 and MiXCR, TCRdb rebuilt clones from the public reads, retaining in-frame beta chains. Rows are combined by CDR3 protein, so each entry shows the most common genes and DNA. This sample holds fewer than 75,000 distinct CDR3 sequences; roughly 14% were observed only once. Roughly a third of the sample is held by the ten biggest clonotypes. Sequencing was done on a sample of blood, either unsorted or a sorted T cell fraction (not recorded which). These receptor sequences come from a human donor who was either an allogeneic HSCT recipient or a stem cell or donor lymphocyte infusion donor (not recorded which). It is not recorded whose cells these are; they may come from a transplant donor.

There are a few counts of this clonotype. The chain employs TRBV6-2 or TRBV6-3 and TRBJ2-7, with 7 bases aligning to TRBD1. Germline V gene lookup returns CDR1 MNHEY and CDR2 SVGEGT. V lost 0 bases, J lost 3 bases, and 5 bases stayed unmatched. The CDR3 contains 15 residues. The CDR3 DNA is TGTGCCAGCAGTTACTCGAACAGGGGATACTACGAGCAGTACTTC. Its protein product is CASSYSNRGYYEQYF.

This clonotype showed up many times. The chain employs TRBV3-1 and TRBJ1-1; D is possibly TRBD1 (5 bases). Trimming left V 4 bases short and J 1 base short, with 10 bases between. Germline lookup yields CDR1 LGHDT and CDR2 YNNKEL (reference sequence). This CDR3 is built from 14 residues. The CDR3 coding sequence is TGTGCCAGCAGCCGGGGCACGCCGAACACTGAAGCTTTCTTT. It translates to CASSRGTPNTEAFF.

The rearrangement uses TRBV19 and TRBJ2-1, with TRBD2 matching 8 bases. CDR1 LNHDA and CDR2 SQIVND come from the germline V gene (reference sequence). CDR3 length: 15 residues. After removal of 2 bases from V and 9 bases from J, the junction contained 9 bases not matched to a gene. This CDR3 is CASSIKAGGSFEQFF. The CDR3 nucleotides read TGTGCCAGTAGTATAAAGGCGGGAGGCTCATTTGAGCAGTTCTTC.

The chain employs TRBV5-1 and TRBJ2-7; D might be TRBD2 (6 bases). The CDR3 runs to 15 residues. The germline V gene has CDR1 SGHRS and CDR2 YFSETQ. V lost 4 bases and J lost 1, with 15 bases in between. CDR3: CASSARGTDSYEQYF. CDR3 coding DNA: TGCGCCAGCAGCGCCCGGGGGACGGATTCCTACGAGCAGTACTTC.